The 26 T cell receptor beta chains presented below share a single source sample, sequenced in a study of T cell responses to AZD1222 COVID-19 vaccine. Clones were sequenced by immunoSEQ multiplex PCR, and TCRdb holds only the in-frame ones, with some missing. The data show tens of thousands of clones, with around 73% seen just once and about 21% held by the top ten. The specimen was peripheral blood, collected on day 0 of AZD1222 vaccination. Receptors were obtained from an adult in good health.

The chain employs TRBV28 and TRBJ2-1; the D gene is possibly TRBD1 (5 bases). The CDR3 spans 14 residues. V lost 5 bases and J 4 bases, leaving 12 bases between the germline ends. The germline CDR1 and CDR2 sequences are MDHEN and SYDVKM. The CDR3 region has the DNA TGTGCCAGCAGTACCCCGACAGAATACAATGAGCAGTTCTTC. It translates to CASSTPTEYNEQFF.

The chain joins TRBV5-1 to TRBJ1-1; D possibly corresponds to TRBD1 (5 bases). The ends were cut back, 1 base at V and 5 bases at J, with 9 bases in the middle. This CDR3 spans 13 amino acids. In germline, CDR1 is SGHRS, CDR2 YFSETQ. The CDR3 here is CASSLKGNTEAFF. CDR3 DNA sequence: TGCGCCAGCAGCTTGAAGGGGAATACTGAAGCTTTCTTT.

The chain couples TRBV23-1 to TRBJ1-5; D might be TRBD1 (6 bases). TRBV23-1 is recorded as an ORF, its role being uncertain. V lost 3 bases to trimming and J lost 5 bases, with 29 bases between them. The CDR3 extends over 20 amino acids. The CDR3 here is CASSHPEKGVPVTQHQPQHF. The CDR3 nucleotides read TGCGCCAGCAGTCACCCAGAGAAGGGGGTTCCAGTGACTCAACATCAGCCCCAGCATTTT.

V and J are TRBV3-1 (or the pseudogene TRBV3-2) and TRBJ2-2; no clear D gene. Trimming cost V 5 bases and J 6 bases, with 10 bases left between them. CDR1 and CDR2 from the germline V gene are LGHDT and YNNKEL (reference sequence). This CDR3 is 13 amino acids long. Here the CDR3 DNA reads TGTGCCAGCAGCGGATTCGGGTCCGGGGAGCTGTTTTTT. It specifies CASSGFGSGELFF.

This chain connects TRBV3-1 (or the pseudogene TRBV3-2) to TRBJ1-3; D gene uncertain. The germline V and J ends were trimmed by 4 bases and 4 bases, with 11 bases remaining between them. The CDR3 is made up of 14 amino acids. CDR1 and CDR2 from the germline V gene are LGHDT and YNNKEL (reference sequence). DNA for the CDR3: TGTGCCAGCAGCCTGACCGGCAGGGGAAACACCATATATTTT. Its protein product is CASSLTGRGNTIYF.

This clone was found once. The chain couples TRBV5-1 to TRBJ2-4, with 8 bases lining up with TRBD1. The CDR3 runs to 15 residues. Per the germline V gene, CDR1 is SGHRS and CDR2 is YFSETQ. The V and J ends lost 4 bases and 9 bases, in that order; junction bases with no gene match: 12. CDR3 nucleotide sequence: TGCGCCAGCAGCGTTAGTCAGGGGGCTCTACCCATTCAGTACTTC. This translates into CASSVSQGALPIQYF.

The rearrangement uses TRBV3-1 (or the pseudogene TRBV3-2) and TRBJ2-1; no firm D call. The V end was cut by 0 bases, the J end by 15 bases, with 15 bases between. The CDR3 runs to 13 residues. CDR1 and CDR2 (germline): LGHDT, YNNKEL (reference sequence). The CDR3 region has the DNA TGTGCCAGCAGCCAAGATAACCCCGGGTATAGGTTCTTC. Translating it yields CASSQDNPGYRFF.

This clone has only one observation. J is TRBJ1-2 and V is TRBV29-1; possible D gene TRBD1, 5 bases. The V end lost 2 bases, the J end lost 4 bases, and 11 bases lay between the germline ends. The germline V gene has CDR1 SQVTM and CDR2 ANQGSEA. The CDR3 totals 13 residues. The CDR3 region is CSVEPHDSYGYTF. CDR3 nucleotides: TGCAGCGTTGAACCACATGACAGCTATGGCTACACCTTC.

The CDR3, as DNA: TGCGCCAGCAGTCAAACTGCTTCTTACAATGAGCAGTTCTTC. This codes for CASSQTASYNEQFF. The chain combines TRBV10-2 with TRBJ2-1, with no clear D. The V end lost 5 bases, the J end lost 4 bases, and 12 bases lay between the germline ends. Per the germline V gene, CDR1 is WSHSY and CDR2 is SAAADI. CDR3 length: 14 amino acids.

The CDR3 DNA reads TGTGCCAGTAGTATAGGCCCGACCTACGAGCAGTACTTC. Its translation: CASSIGPTYEQYF. This chain joins TRBV19 and TRBJ2-7; D unresolved. The V gene lost 1 base and the J gene lost 2 bases, with 6 bases spanning the gap. This CDR3 is built from 13 residues. From germline, CDR1 is LNHDA and CDR2 SQIVND (reference sequence).

The table lists this clone with a count of one. J is TRBJ2-3 and V is TRBV19, with D unresolved. Per germline, CDR1 LNHDA and CDR2 SQIVND (reference sequence). V was clipped by 2 bases and J by 1 base, with 13 bases between them. The CDR3 runs 16 residues. The CDR3 spells CASSILFVWGTDTQYF. The CDR3 DNA reads as TGTGCCAGTAGTATATTATTCGTTTGGGGCACAGATACGCAGTATTTT.

The genes are TRBV7-2 and TRBJ2-1, with a possible D match to TRBD2 (6 bases). The CDR3 length is 16 residues. V lost 1 base and J 2 bases, leaving 12 bases between the germline ends. Germline CDR1 SGHTA, CDR2 FQGNSA. This CDR3 is CASSLVFSGAYNEQFF. The CDR3, as DNA: TGTGCCAGCAGCTTAGTGTTTTCGGGAGCCTACAATGAGCAGTTCTTC.

The chain couples TRBV11-3 to TRBJ1-1; possibly TRBD1 for D (5 bases). CDR3 length: 16 amino acids. CDR1 and CDR2 (germline): SGHNT, YENEEA. V shed 6 bases and J shed 0 bases, with 17 bases lying between them. CDR3 DNA sequence: TGTGCCAGCAGTGATGGGACGGGAGACATGAACACTGAAGCTTTCTTT. It yields the protein CASSDGTGDMNTEAFF.

This rearrangement joins TRBV7-2 to TRBJ2-7; 7 nucleotides agree with TRBD1. The CDR3 spans 13 residues. Germline lookup yields CDR1 SGHTA and CDR2 FQGNSA. V lost 5 bases, J lost 3 bases, and 4 bases stayed unmatched. The CDR3 DNA reads TGTGCCAGCAGCCCGGCAGGGGGCTACGAGCAGTACTTC. It translates to CASSPAGGYEQYF.

The V and J genes are TRBV2 and TRBJ1-4, with 8 bases matching TRBD1. Germline V gene sequence: CDR1 SNHLY, CDR2 FYNNEI. CDR3 size: 13 residues. V lost 3 bases to trimming and J lost 10 bases; unmatched junction nucleotides: 4. CDR3 DNA sequence: TGTGCCAGCAGTGACCCCGGACAGGGAAAACTGTTTTTT. Protein product: CASSDPGQGKLFF.

The chain joins TRBV6-2 or TRBV6-3 to TRBJ2-7; the D gene is possibly TRBD1 (6 bases). Between the trimmed V and J ends, which lost 0 bases and 3 bases, there was a span of 21 bases. The CDR3 has 18 residues. CDR1 and CDR2 (germline): MNHEY, SVGEGT. The CDR3 nucleotides read TGTGCCAGCAGTTACTCTGACAGGAACTCCTGGGGCAGCTACGAGCAGTACTTC. The encoded protein is CASSYSDRNSWGSYEQYF.

The chain recombines TRBV9 with TRBJ2-2; 9 positions agree with TRBD2. V lost 0 bases to trimming and J lost 5 bases; unmatched junction nucleotides: 5. The CDR3 loop spans 16 amino acids. Germline CDR1 reads SGDLS; CDR2 reads YYNGEE. In nucleotides, the CDR3 is TGTGCCAGCAGCGTAGGCGGGAGGGCCGGGACCGGGGAGCTGTTTTTT. Translation: CASSVGGRAGTGELFF.

This sequence joins TRBV28 and TRBJ1-6; 8 nucleotides agree with TRBD1. The CDR3 runs to 16 residues. The V gene's germline CDR1 is MDHEN and CDR2 SYDVKM. V lost 8 bases and J lost 3; bases outside the gene matches: 9. The CDR3 DNA reads as TGTGCCAGCCGGACAGGGCAAAATTTCTATAATTCACCCCTCCACTTT. Amino acid sequence: CASRTGQNFYNSPLHF.

The V gene is TRBV7-9, the J gene TRBJ1-6, with no clear D. The CDR3 has 16 amino acids. V gave up 1 base and J gave up 7 bases, with 14 bases separating them. The germline V gene has CDR1 SEHNR and CDR2 FQNEAQ (reference sequence). The CDR3 DNA reads as TGTGCCAGCAGCTTAGGCGCTGGGTTCAGCAATTCACCCCTCCACTTT. It encodes CASSLGAGFSNSPLHF.

This clone has only a few counts. The chain has TRBV5-1 and TRBJ2-5, with no clear D. Trimming cost V 5 bases and J 1 base, with 9 bases left between them. Germline V lookup: CDR1 SGHRS, CDR2 YFSETQ. The CDR3 length is 13 residues. Here the CDR3 reads CASRSTPQETQYF. The CDR3 nucleotides are TGCGCCAGCAGAAGCACCCCCCAAGAGACCCAGTACTTC.

The chain joins TRBV7-8 to TRBJ2-5; 8 bases agree with TRBD2. The V segment lost 4 bases and the J segment 5 bases; nucleotides outside the gene matches: 15. The CDR3 has 17 amino acids. Germline CDR1 SGHVS, CDR2 FQNEAQ. CDR3 in DNA: TGTGCCAGCAGCTCCCCCAGGCAGGGGAGCGGGGGTGAGACCCAGTACTTC. It is translated as CASSSPRQGSGGETQYF. Full variable domain (remainder filled in from reference TRBV7-8 and TRBJ2-5): GAGVSQSPRYKVAKRGQDVALRCDPISGHVSLFWYQQALGQGPEFLTYFQNEAQLDKSGLPSDRFFAERPEGSVSTLKIQRTQQEDSAVYLCASSSPRQGSGGETQYFGPGTRLLVL.

This CDR3 reads CATNGGGFDEQFF. The CDR3 DNA sequence: TGTGCCACCAATGGGGGCGGGTTCGATGAGCAGTTCTTC. The V and J genes are TRBV15 and TRBJ2-1; D may be TRBD1 (6 bases). Trimming left V 7 bases short and J 8 bases short, with 15 bases between. This CDR3 has 13 residues. In germline, CDR1 is LNHNV, CDR2 YYDKDF (reference sequence).

The chain is built from TRBV11-2 and TRBJ2-7; D possibly uses TRBD1 or TRBD2 (5 bases each). CDR1 and CDR2 (germline): SGHAT, FQNNGV. CDR3 length: 16 amino acids. V lost 4 bases and J lost 3, with 19 bases in between. The CDR3 loop is CASSSYSRDGDYEQYF. DNA for the CDR3: TGTGCCAGCAGCTCATATAGCCGGGACGGGGACTACGAGCAGTACTTC.

The V gene is TRBV28, the J gene TRBJ1-1; a weak D match, TRBD1 (6 bases). The CDR3 consists of 15 residues. Trimming stripped 8 bases from V and 0 bases from J, with 16 bases between. CDR1 and CDR2 (germline): MDHEN, SYDVKM. The CDR3: CASAEGGTLNTEAFF. The CDR3 DNA is TGTGCCAGCGCCGAGGGGGGTACTTTGAACACTGAAGCTTTCTTT. The full variable domain, its missing parts supplied by reference TRBV28 and TRBJ1-1, is DVKVTQSSRYLVKRTGEKVFLECVQDMDHENMFWYRQDPGLGLRLIYFSYDVKMKEKGDIPEGYSVSREKKERFSLILESASTNQTSMYLCASAEGGTLNTEAFFGQGTRLTVV.

The chain links TRBV5-4 to TRBJ2-5; the D is unclear. Trimming cost V 2 bases and J 5 bases, with 4 bases left between them. The V gene's germline CDR1 is SGHNT and CDR2 YYREEE (reference sequence). The CDR3 contains 11 residues. The CDR3 region has the DNA TGTGCCAGCAGCTTTCTGGAGACCCAGTACTTC. Translating it yields CASSFLETQYF.

V is TRBV2 and J is TRBJ2-1; D perhaps matches TRBD2 (5 bases). The V end lost 8 bases, the J end lost 3 bases, and 8 bases lay between the germline ends. This CDR3 has 12 amino acids. Looked up from germline, CDR1 is SNHLY and CDR2 is FYNNEI. Written as DNA, the CDR3 is TGTGCCAGCCTCCGGGACTACAATGAGCAGTTCTTC. As protein: CASLRDYNEQFF.